A single sample gave rise to the 24 T cell receptor beta chains below, sequenced in a study of blood T cell repertoires in COVID-19. Libraries were prepared by immunoSEQ multiplex PCR; TCRdb keeps only in-frame clonotypes and omits some of them. The sample consists of fewer than 80,000 clones, roughly 89% of them appearing once. Sequencing was carried out using peripheral blood. The receptors derive from a woman between 50 and 59 years old with active COVID-19.

The CDR3 DNA reads TGTGCCACCAGCCCAGGGACTAGCGGGTGGCTGGATACGCAGTATTTT. It is translated as CATSPGTSGWLDTQYF. The chain combines TRBV24-1 with TRBJ2-3; 12 nucleotides match TRBD2. V lost 7 bases and J lost 6; bases outside the gene matches: 10. The CDR3 is 16 residues long. CDR1 and CDR2 (germline): KGHDR, SFDVKD.

The V and J genes are TRBV11-3 and TRBJ2-3; 8 bases map to TRBD2. This CDR3 comprises 14 residues. Germline CDR1 SGHNT, CDR2 YENEEA. The V gene end was trimmed by 5 bases and the J gene end by 5 bases; junction bases not matched to a gene: 6. The chain's CDR3 is CASSLGLAGDTQYF. The CDR3 region has the DNA TGTGCCAGCAGCCTCGGACTAGCCGGAGATACGCAGTATTTT.

This chain connects TRBV12-2 to TRBJ2-3; TRBD2, the table's D call, lacks a check against the DNA. TRBV12-2 is termed a pseudogene. This CDR3 spans 18 amino acids. DNA of the CDR3: TGTGCAAGTCGCTTTATAGACTCACTCACGGCGGGCACAGATACGCAGTATTTT. Its translation: CASRFIDSLTAGTDTQYF.

J is TRBJ2-7 and V is TRBV19; D uncertain. V was shortened by 3 bases and J by 3 bases, with 6 bases between the two germline ends. This CDR3 region has 12 residues. Looked up from germline, CDR1 is LNHDA and CDR2 is SQIVND (reference sequence). CDR3 sequence: CASSINGYEQYF. The CDR3 DNA follows: TGTGCCAGTAGTATTAACGGCTACGAGCAGTACTTC.

The V and J genes are TRBV19 and TRBJ2-4, with 9 bases matching TRBD2. Losses at the gene ends were 9 bases for V and 4 bases for J; bases not matched to a gene: 4. The germline V gene encodes CDR1 LNHDA and CDR2 SQIVND (reference sequence). The CDR3 sequence is 13 residues long. The CDR3 loop is CASQAGGKNIQYF. CDR3 sequence (DNA): TGTGCCAGCCAAGCGGGAGGAAAAAACATTCAGTACTTC.

The rearrangement joins TRBV7-9 to TRBJ2-7, with 7 bases aligning to TRBD2. V was pared by 1 base and J by 3 bases, with 6 bases of the junction left unmatched. The CDR3 contains 15 residues. The germline gives CDR1 SEHNR, CDR2 FQNEAQ (reference sequence). CDR3 sequence: CASSLEGGADYEQYF. In DNA form, the CDR3 reads TGTGCCAGCAGCTTAGAGGGAGGGGCGGACTACGAGCAGTACTTC.

The chain employs TRBV2 and TRBJ2-3; 8 bases fit TRBD2. V trimming: 7 bases; J trimming: 6 bases; junction bases outside the gene matches: 12. The CDR3 runs 15 residues. Germline V gives CDR1 SNHLY, CDR2 FYNNEI. CDR3 DNA: TGTGCCAGCATTACAAATAGCGGGGTGGGGGATACGCAGTATTTT. Translation: CASITNSGVGDTQYF. The variable domain in full, completed from reference TRBV2 and TRBJ2-3, reads EPEVTQTPSHQVTQMGQEVILRCVPISNHLYFYWYRQILGQKVEFLVSFYNNEISEKSEIFDDQFSVERPDGSNFTLKIRSTKLEDSAMYFCASITNSGVGDTQYFGPGTRLTVL.

The V call is TRBV10-3, the J call TRBJ1-4; D perhaps matches TRBD1 (6 bases). CDR1 is ENHRY and CDR2 is SYGVKD in the germline V gene. There are 10 residues in the CDR3. Trimming cost V 9 bases and J 11 bases, with 10 bases left between them. The CDR3 DNA sequence: TGTGCCATTACAGGGAAGAAACTGTTTTTT. Its translation: CAITGKKLFF.

The chain recombines TRBV19 with TRBJ1-5; D remains ambiguous. This CDR3 is 12 amino acids long. CDR1 is LNHDA and CDR2 is SQIVND in the germline V gene (reference sequence). The V end was cut by 5 bases, the J end by 5 bases, with 7 bases between. The CDR3 DNA follows: TGTGCCAGTAGTGTCTCAGATCAGCCCCAGCATTTT. Its translation is CASSVSDQPQHF.

This clone was counted a single time. V usage is TRBV27 and J usage is TRBJ2-2, with 9 bases matching TRBD2. The V gene end was trimmed by 2 bases and the J gene end by 7 bases; junction bases not matched to a gene: 8. There are 16 residues in the CDR3. CDR1 is MNHEY and CDR2 is SMNVEV in the germline V gene (reference sequence). CDR3 protein: CASSLAAGGPYGELFF. The CDR3 bases are TGTGCCAGCAGTTTAGCGGCGGGAGGGCCCTACGGGGAGCTGTTTTTT.

This chain connects TRBV7-9 to TRBJ2-6; TRBD2 agrees at 12 bases. CDR1 SEHNR and CDR2 FQNEAQ come from the germline V gene (reference sequence). J was trimmed by 4 bases and V by 5 bases; bases with no gene match: 9. The CDR3 has 18 residues. The chain's CDR3 is CASSPGTSGSLGANVLTF. CDR3 coding DNA: TGTGCCAGCAGCCCCGGGACTAGCGGGTCGCTGGGGGCCAACGTCCTGACTTTC. Together with reference TRBV7-9 and TRBJ2-6, the CDR3 gives the full variable domain: DTGVSQNPRHKITKRGQNVTFRCDPISEHNRLYWYRQTLGQGPEFLTYFQNEAQLEKSRLLSDRFSAERPKGSFSTLEIQRTEQGDSAMYLCASSPGTSGSLGANVLTFGAGSRLTVL.

The chain combines TRBV18 with TRBJ1-4; TRBD1 matches at 8 bases. Germline V gives CDR1 KGHSH, CDR2 LQKENI. The V gene end was trimmed by 3 bases and the J gene end by 7 bases; junction bases not matched to a gene: 4. CDR3 length equals 14 residues. CDR3 in DNA: TGTGCCAGCTCACCGACCAGGGGGCCTGAAAAACTGTTTTTT. Translated: CASSPTRGPEKLFF.

The chain has TRBV9 and TRBJ2-1; 9 nucleotides match TRBD1. V lost 3 bases, J lost 5 bases, and 6 bases stayed unmatched. Germline loops: CDR1 SGDLS, CDR2 YYNGEE. The CDR3 is made up of 15 amino acids. In nucleotides, the CDR3 is TGTGCCAGCAGCGAGGGGGACAGGGCCCACAATGAGCAGTTCTTC. This gives the protein CASSEGDRAHNEQFF.

The chain carries TRBV20-1 and TRBJ2-1; 14 bases are a match to TRBD2. The ends lost 3 bases at V and 11 bases at J; junction bases unmatched: 12. CDR1 DFQATT and CDR2 SNEGSKA come from the germline V gene (reference sequence). The CDR3 spans 16 residues. The CDR3 here is CSASATSGRAFIKQFF. The CDR3 DNA sequence: TGCAGTGCTAGTGCGACTAGCGGGAGGGCCTTCATCAAGCAGTTCTTC.

This sequence joins TRBV7-9 and TRBJ2-6, with D possibly matching TRBD2 (5 bases). Looked up from germline, CDR1 is SEHNR and CDR2 is FQNEAQ (reference sequence). V was shortened by 8 bases and J by 2 bases, with 19 bases between the two germline ends. The CDR3 totals 17 residues. The CDR3 region has the DNA TGTGCCAGCCCACTAGAGGCAGGTCTAGCTGGGGCCAACGTCCTGACTTTC. It is translated as CASPLEAGLAGANVLTF. The complete variable domain, with remaining parts taken from reference TRBV7-9 and TRBJ2-6, reads DTGVSQNPRHKITKRGQNVTFRCDPISEHNRLYWYRQTLGQGPEFLTYFQNEAQLEKSRLLSDRFSAERPKGSFSTLEIQRTEQGDSAMYLCASPLEAGLAGANVLTFGAGSRLTVL.

The rearrangement joins TRBV11-3 to TRBJ2-5, with 7 bases that match TRBD2. The CDR3 sequence is 15 residues long. V lost 5 bases, J lost 4 bases, and 10 bases stayed unmatched. Germline V gene data show CDR1 as SGHNT and CDR2 as YENEEA. CDR3 nucleotides: TGTGCCAGCAGCCCCTTGGGGGGAGGGCCAGAGACCCAGTACTTC. Its protein is CASSPLGGGPETQYF.

The J gene is TRBJ1-3, the V gene TRBV19; a possible D gene is TRBD1 (6 bases). V was cut by 1 base and J by 2 bases, with 9 bases left in between. Germline V CDR1 and CDR2: LNHDA, SQIVND (reference sequence). This CDR3 region has 15 residues. The CDR3 DNA sequence: TGTGCCAGTAGTATAGGCGGGGGCCCTGGAAACACCATATATTTT. Amino acids: CASSIGGGPGNTIYF.

This rearrangement joins TRBV19 to TRBJ2-1; 8 nucleotides match TRBD2. Germline CDR1 is LNHDA and CDR2 is SQIVND (reference sequence). The CDR3 totals 20 residues. V lost 1 base, J lost 1 base, and 15 bases stayed unmatched. DNA of the CDR3: TGTGCCAGTAGTATAGGAGTATCGGGAGGGCAGGGACCTTCCTACAATGAGCAGTTCTTC. Translating it yields CASSIGVSGGQGPSYNEQFF.

Only a few counts were recorded for this clone. The chain joins TRBV4-1 to TRBJ2-7; 10 bases line up with TRBD2. The V gene's germline CDR1 is MGHRA and CDR2 YSYEKL. CDR3 length: 17 amino acids. V lost 0 bases and J lost 5; bases outside the gene matches: 10. As DNA, the CDR3 is TGCGCCAGCAGCCAAGATCTAGGAGCGGGAGGGAGAAACGAGCAGTACTTC. Encoded protein: CASSQDLGAGGRNEQYF.

In this sample, this clone is medium-sized. The chain combines TRBV7-3 with TRBJ2-7; 7 nucleotides agree with TRBD2. The germline V gene has CDR1 SGHTA and CDR2 FQGTGA. This CDR3 has 12 residues. Trimming removed 6 bases from V and 6 bases from J; junction bases left unmatched: 5. For the CDR3, the DNA is TGTGCCAGCAGTCCCTGGGGGGGCGAGCAGTACTTC. As protein: CASSPWGGEQYF.

The chain combines TRBV18 with TRBJ2-2; TRBD2 aligns across 9 bases. Germline CDR1 and CDR2: KGHSH and LQKENI. There are 14 residues in the CDR3. The J segment lost 6 bases and the V segment lost 4 bases, leaving 3 bases of the junction unmatched. CDR3 nucleotide sequence: TGTGCCAGCTCACTCCCTAGCGGGGCCGGGGAGCTGTTTTTT. It encodes CASSLPSGAGELFF.

The chain uses TRBV2 and TRBJ2-1; no reliable D call. CDR3 length: 14 residues. Per germline, CDR1 SNHLY and CDR2 FYNNEI. The V end was cut by 4 bases, the J end by 4 bases, with 11 bases between. CDR3 coding DNA: TGTGCCAGCAGTGGATCAAGCCAATACAATGAGCAGTTCTTC. Translation gives CASSGSSQYNEQFF.

The chain has TRBV7-8 and TRBJ1-2; TRBD1 matches at 7 bases. V was pared by 5 bases and J by 5 bases, with 8 bases of the junction left unmatched. Per the germline V gene, CDR1 is SGHVS and CDR2 is FQNEAQ. This CDR3 is 14 amino acids long. The CDR3 loop is CASSPRDRTYGYTF. In DNA form, the CDR3 reads TGTGCCAGCAGCCCCCGGGACAGAACTTATGGCTACACCTTC.

This clone has a single count. The J gene is TRBJ2-1, the V gene TRBV27; D remains unclear. Trimming left V 6 bases short and J 9 bases short, with 12 bases between. Looked up from germline, CDR1 is MNHEY and CDR2 is SMNVEV (reference sequence). This CDR3 is built from 12 residues. The CDR3 here is CASRSGAREQFF. The CDR3 nucleotides read TGTGCCAGCAGATCTGGAGCACGTGAGCAGTTCTTC.